One and the same sample provided the 21 T cell receptor beta chains below, sequenced in a study of T cells after yellow fever vaccination. TCRdb recomputed calls from the 5' RACE reads with MiXCR, one row per CDR3 protein. Seen here are some 340,000 distinct CDR3 sequences, over 8.5% observed once, and the top ten hold under 4%. The sample here was CD4+ T cells sorted from PBMCs, taken 45 days after the yellow fever booster vaccination. These receptor sequences come from a young man who received the YFV17D yellow fever vaccine.

This chain links TRBV6-6 with TRBJ2-4; no clear D. The CDR3 spans 16 residues. Trimming pared 6 bases from V and 0 bases from J, leaving 15 bases between. Germline assignment: CDR1 MNHNY and CDR2 SVGAGI (reference sequence). CDR3 nucleotide sequence: TGTGCCAGCAGGGGCCTCGACATGGTAGCCAAAAACATTCAGTACTTC. It is translated as CASRGLDMVAKNIQYF.

This clonotype was detected only a few times. The chain joins TRBV5-1 to TRBJ2-5, with TRBD1 identical over 10 bases. The CDR3 extends over 14 amino acids. Trimming cost V 4 bases and J 7 bases; bases outside gene matches: 7. Germline lookup yields CDR1 SGHRS and CDR2 YFSETQ. The CDR3 region is CASSQGTGEGTQYF. The CDR3 region has the DNA TGCGCCAGCAGCCAAGGGACAGGGGAGGGGACCCAGTACTTC.

This clonotype was counted a few times. The J gene is TRBJ2-2, the V gene TRBV19, with 8 positions matching TRBD2. The CDR3 loop spans 15 amino acids. Per germline, CDR1 LNHDA and CDR2 SQIVND (reference sequence). V trimming: 6 bases; J trimming: 4 bases; junction bases outside the gene matches: 7. The CDR3 is CASSAGGVLTGELFF. The CDR3 DNA reads TGTGCCAGTAGCGCCGGGGGGGTCCTCACCGGGGAGCTGTTTTTT.

The chain uses TRBV7-9 and TRBJ2-3, with D perhaps given as TRBD1 or TRBD2 (5 bases each). Germline CDR1 reads SEHNR; CDR2 reads FQNEAQ (reference sequence). The CDR3 sequence is 16 residues long. The germline V and J ends were trimmed by 3 bases and 1 base, with 14 bases remaining between them. Here the CDR3 DNA reads TGTGCCAGCAGCTTGCCTAGCCGGGACCGCACAGATACGCAGTATTTT. Translated, it gives CASSLPSRDRTDTQYF. Full variable domain (rest looked up from reference TRBV7-9 and TRBJ2-3): DTGVSQNPRHKITKRGQNVTFRCDPISEHNRLYWYRQTLGQGPEFLTYFQNEAQLEKSRLLSDRFSAERPKGSFSTLEIQRTEQGDSAMYLCASSLPSRDRTDTQYFGPGTRLTVL.

This clonotype has just a few counts. The chain uses TRBV5-4 and TRBJ2-3; the D gene is possibly TRBD2 (5 bases). Trimming removed 4 bases from V and 0 bases from J, with 9 bases in between. Per the germline V gene, CDR1 is SGHNT and CDR2 is YYREEE (reference sequence). The CDR3 has 14 residues. The CDR3 nucleotides read TGTGCCAGCAGCGAAGCGGTCAGCACAGATACGCAGTATTTT. It is translated as CASSEAVSTDTQYF.

This clonotype was counted only a few times. This sequence joins TRBV4-3 and TRBJ1-6; TRBD1 is a possible D gene (5 bases). This CDR3 is built from 17 residues. The ends were cut back, 1 base at V and 6 bases at J, with 16 bases in the middle. The germline CDR1 and CDR2 sequences are LGHNA and YSLEER. The CDR3 protein is CASSQGPLAQGNSPLHF. In nucleotides, the CDR3 is TGCGCCAGCAGCCAAGGACCCCTAGCTCAGGGTAATTCACCCCTCCACTTT.

The chain couples TRBV20-1 to TRBJ1-4; D not resolved. CDR1 and CDR2 (germline): DFQATT, SNEGSKA (reference sequence). The CDR3 contains 14 residues. Trimming took off 0 bases at V and 5 bases at J, with 10 bases between the two ends. CDR3 sequence (DNA): TGCAGTGCTAGAGATCTAGGCGGAAATGAAAAACTGTTTTTT. Its protein is CSARDLGGNEKLFF.

V usage is TRBV28 and J usage is TRBJ1-1; 9 bases match TRBD1. Germline CDR1 reads MDHEN; CDR2 reads SYDVKM. The CDR3 consists of 13 residues. With V trimmed by 4 bases and J by 10 bases, 7 bases remained unmatched. The CDR3 region is CASSSQGAMRAFF. The DNA for the CDR3 is TGTGCCAGCAGTTCACAGGGGGCGATGAGAGCTTTCTTT.

This clonotype was observed a few times. V is TRBV6-5 and J is TRBJ1-2; TRBD1 aligns across 8 bases. Germline lookup yields CDR1 MNHEY and CDR2 SVGAGI. This CDR3 is 15 amino acids long. V was pared by 2 bases and J by 6 bases, with 8 bases of the junction left unmatched. CDR3 nucleotides: TGTGCCAGCAGTTACACCGGACAGGGAGGGAATGGCTACACCTTC. Translating it yields CASSYTGQGGNGYTF.

This rearrangement joins TRBV2 to TRBJ2-3; D is unresolved. The CDR3 is 14 amino acids. Germline CDR1 is SNHLY and CDR2 is FYNNEI. With 8 bases removed from V and 0 bases from J, the gap between germline ends came to 12 bases. CDR3 in amino acids: CASRIPSSTDTQYF. For the CDR3, the DNA is TGTGCCAGCCGAATTCCCTCTAGCACAGATACGCAGTATTTT.

This clonotype came up a few times. This chain links TRBV9 with TRBJ2-5; tentatively, D is TRBD2 (5 bases). The CDR3 contains 16 residues. Trimming removed 0 bases from V and 9 bases from J, with 21 bases in between. Germline CDR1 is SGDLS and CDR2 is YYNGEE. The CDR3 DNA sequence: TGTGCCAGCAGCGTAGCTGGCACTCCAACCACCGGGGCCCAGTACTTC. Translation gives CASSVAGTPTTGAQYF.

This clonotype has just a few counts. V and J are TRBV15 and TRBJ2-3; D is ambiguous. The CDR3 spans 12 residues. Looked up from germline, CDR1 is LNHNV and CDR2 is YYDKDF (reference sequence). Trimming left V 4 bases short and J 8 bases short, with 10 bases between. In DNA, the CDR3 is TGTGCCACCAGCACCAGACTGGGTACGCAGTATTTT. Its translation is CATSTRLGTQYF.

This clonotype has ten or more counts. The V gene is TRBV6-1, the J gene TRBJ2-7, with D unclear. V lost 7 bases and J 4 bases, leaving 8 bases between the germline ends. The CDR3 covers 11 residues. The germline CDR1 and CDR2 sequences are MNHNS and SASEGT. The CDR3 is CASILGYEQYV. Written as DNA, the CDR3 is TGTGCCAGCATCCTAGGTTACGAGCAGTACGTC.

V and J are TRBV7-2 and TRBJ2-5; the match to TRBD1 covers 7 bases. Trimming removed 6 bases from V and 2 bases from J; junction bases left unmatched: 6. This CDR3 spans 14 amino acids. Per germline, CDR1 SGHTA and CDR2 FQGNSA. The CDR3 DNA is TGTGCCAGCAGAGCCCCGGGACAGCAAGAGACCCAGTACTTC. It specifies CASRAPGQQETQYF. Supplemented by reference TRBV7-2 and TRBJ2-5, the full variable domain reads GAGVSQSPSNKVTEKGKDVELRCDPISGHTALYWYRQSLGQGLEFLIYFQGNSAPDKSGLPSDRFSAERTGGSVSTLTIQRTQQEDSAVYLCASRAPGQQETQYFGPGTRLLVL.

Here the CDR3 reads CAISTAYEQYF. The CDR3 DNA is TGTGCCATCAGCACAGCGTACGAGCAGTACTTC. V and J are TRBV10-3 and TRBJ2-7; D unclear. Germline V gene data show CDR1 as ENHRY and CDR2 as SYGVKD. The V end lost 6 bases, the J end lost 4 bases, and 7 bases lay between the germline ends. The CDR3 contains 11 residues.

The chain joins TRBV4-2 to TRBJ2-2; TRBD1 matches 9 bases. V trimming: 7 bases; J trimming: 4 bases; junction bases outside the gene matches: 7. Germline-derived CDR1 and CDR2 are LGHNA and YNFKEQ. The CDR3 is 15 amino acids. CDR3 region: CASTDTGGSTGELFF. Written as DNA, the CDR3 is TGTGCCAGCACGGACACAGGGGGCAGCACCGGGGAGCTGTTTTTT.

The chain has TRBV5-1 and TRBJ1-4, with 8 bases identical to TRBD1. CDR3 length: 17 amino acids. Germline V gene lookup returns CDR1 SGHRS and CDR2 YFSETQ. V shed 4 bases, J shed 5 bases, and the junction held 13 bases outside the gene matches. The CDR3 loop is CASSLDPPGQDNEKLFF. The CDR3 DNA sequence: TGCGCCAGCAGCCTGGACCCGCCGGGACAGGACAATGAAAAACTGTTTTTT.

The chain is built from TRBV19 and TRBJ1-1; D not certain. Germline assignment: CDR1 LNHDA and CDR2 SQIVND (reference sequence). V shed 3 bases and J shed 6 bases, with 14 bases lying between them. CDR3 size: 14 residues. The CDR3 bases are TGTGCCAGTAGTATGAGAGACGTTCGTCCTGAAGCTTTCTTT. Translation: CASSMRDVRPEAFF.

In DNA, the CDR3 is TGTGCCAGCAGTTCACTAGCGGGGAGCTATGAGCAGTTCTTC. Translation: CASSSLAGSYEQFF. V is TRBV2 and J is TRBJ2-1; 10 bases are a match to TRBD2. With 5 bases clipped from V and 8 bases from J, the junction kept 6 bases outside the gene matches. The germline V gene has CDR1 SNHLY and CDR2 FYNNEI. The CDR3 length is 14 residues.

This clonotype was observed a handful of times. V and J are TRBV9 and TRBJ1-1; weak D call: TRBD1 (5 bases). CDR1 is SGDLS and CDR2 is YYNGEE in the germline V gene. V lost 2 bases and J 6 bases, leaving 14 bases between the germline ends. The CDR3 consists of 14 residues. The CDR3 DNA follows: TGTGCCAGCAGCGTGGAGGGGTCTGGGGCTGAAGCTTTCTTT. This codes for CASSVEGSGAEAFF.

This clonotype has a handful of counts. The J gene is TRBJ2-5, the V gene TRBV15; the match to TRBD1 covers 10 bases. The CDR3 has 15 residues. Germline lookup yields CDR1 LNHNV and CDR2 YYDKDF (reference sequence). V lost 1 base to trimming and J lost 4 bases; unmatched junction nucleotides: 3. The CDR3 loop reads CATSRGGTGAETQYF. The CDR3 region has the DNA TGTGCCACCAGCAGAGGTGGGACAGGGGCAGAGACCCAGTACTTC.